This T cell receptor beta chain was identified during a study of tumor and adjacent non-tumor tissue in lung cancer. TCRbeta libraries were built with three rounds of nested PCR, modified from ARM-PCR. TCRdb reanalysed the multiplex PCR reads using MiXCR and keeps one entry per CDR3 protein. There are 100,000 to 150,000 distinct CDR3 sequences in the sample; over 65% occur only once, and more than 10% lies in the top ten. This sample's RNA came from whole unsorted tissue. This clonotype was seen ten or more times. This CDR3 is built from 15 residues. Per germline, CDR1 MNHNS and CDR2 SASEGT. Trimming took 6 bases from V and 3 from J; bases not matched to a gene: 5.

This receptor was obtained from a young man with non-small cell lung cancer. Sequencing was done on a sample of lung tumor tissue. This rearrangement joins TRBV6-1 to TRBJ2-2; 9 bases map to TRBD2. CDR3 in amino acids: CASRVAGAHTGELFF. In DNA form, the CDR3 reads TGTGCCAGCAGGGTAGCGGGAGCGCACACCGGGGAGCTGTTTTTT.